Below are 14 T cell receptor beta chains sequenced from a single sample in a study of T cell changes during pregnancy in multiple sclerosis. Libraries were prepared by immunoSEQ multiplex PCR; TCRdb keeps only in-frame clonotypes and omits some of them. The sample has 50,000 to 60,000 clones; just under 90% are singletons. Sequencing used CD4+ T cells from peripheral blood mononuclear cells, obtained in the first trimester of pregnancy. The receptors here all came from a female donor with multiple sclerosis, enrolled in a pregnancy study.

This clone has only one observation. The rearrangement joins TRBV6-6 to TRBJ2-5; the match to TRBD2 covers 8 bases. Germline CDR1 reads MNHNY; CDR2 reads SVGAGI (reference sequence). This CDR3 has 15 residues. With 11 bases clipped from V and 5 bases from J, the junction kept 16 bases outside the gene matches. CDR3 in amino acids: CASRREAGGAETQYF. DNA of the CDR3: TGTGCCTCCCGAAGAGAGGCGGGGGGCGCGGAGACCCAGTACTTC.

This chain links TRBV15 with TRBJ2-1, with 7 bases fitting TRBD2. This CDR3 is 14 amino acids long. CDR1 LNHNV and CDR2 YYDKDF come from the germline V gene (reference sequence). With V trimmed by 3 bases and J by 5 bases, 4 bases remained unmatched. The CDR3 is CATSSGRVDNEQFF. The CDR3 DNA reads as TGTGCCACCAGCAGTGGGAGGGTGGACAATGAGCAGTTCTTC.

J is TRBJ2-1 and V is TRBV5-1, with D unclear. Germline CDR1 reads SGHRS; CDR2 reads YFSETQ. V shed 1 base and J shed 7 bases, with 6 bases lying between them. CDR3 length: 12 amino acids. The CDR3 loop is CASSLNRNEQFF. The CDR3 DNA sequence: TGCGCCAGCAGCTTGAATCGGAATGAGCAGTTCTTC.

This chain uses TRBV6-5 with TRBJ2-3; D perhaps matches TRBD2 (6 bases). V was trimmed by 0 bases and J by 4 bases, leaving 8 bases between them. Germline V gives CDR1 MNHEY, CDR2 SVGAGI. CDR3 length equals 14 residues. Written as DNA, the CDR3 is TGTGCCAGCAGTTACTCGACTAGGCCAGATACGCAGTATTTT. Protein product: CASSYSTRPDTQYF.

This clone was observed once. V usage is TRBV5-1 and J usage is TRBJ2-2; D is undetermined. The CDR3 has 14 residues. Per the germline V gene, CDR1 is SGHRS and CDR2 is YFSETQ. Trimming cost V 1 base and J 7 bases, with 11 bases left between them. The CDR3 loop is CASSLLGGDGELFF. CDR3 coding DNA: TGCGCCAGCAGCTTGCTGGGTGGAGACGGGGAGCTGTTTTTT.

The chain employs TRBV9 and TRBJ2-5, with 10 bases lining up with TRBD2. V lost 0 bases, J lost 5 bases, and 4 bases stayed unmatched. This CDR3 is built from 15 residues. Germline V gene sequence: CDR1 SGDLS, CDR2 YYNGEE. Written as DNA, the CDR3 is TGTGCCAGCAGCGTAGGACTAGCGGGCAGGGAGACCCAGTACTTC. It specifies CASSVGLAGRETQYF.

The J gene is TRBJ1-3, the V gene TRBV11-2, with D perhaps matching TRBD1 (5 bases). CDR1 is SGHAT, CDR2 FQNNGV, per germline. V lost 4 bases and J lost 0, with 10 bases in between. The CDR3 has 15 amino acids. The CDR3 sequence is CASSSGHHSGNTIYF. The CDR3 nucleotides read TGTGCCAGCAGCTCCGGACACCACTCTGGAAACACCATATATTTT.

The J gene is TRBJ2-7, the V gene TRBV13, with a possible D match to TRBD1 (5 bases). Germline V gene sequence: CDR1 PRHDT, CDR2 FYEKMQ (reference sequence). Trimming took off 2 bases at V and 6 bases at J, with 17 bases between the two ends. CDR3 length equals 15 residues. The chain's CDR3 is CASSLSTGIPLEQYF. In DNA form, the CDR3 reads TGTGCCAGCAGCTTAAGTACAGGAATCCCTCTCGAGCAGTACTTC.

This chain joins TRBV7-3 and TRBJ2-2; D is possibly TRBD2 (5 bases). CDR3 length equals 15 residues. CDR1 is SGHTA, CDR2 FQGTGA, per germline. V lost 5 bases to trimming and J lost 0 bases, with 10 bases between them. As DNA, the CDR3 is TGTGCCAGCAGCCGGACTGGCGCGAACACCGGGGAGCTGTTTTTT. Residues: CASSRTGANTGELFF.

The chain couples TRBV28 to TRBJ1-2; tentative D call: TRBD1 (6 bases). The germline gives CDR1 MDHEN, CDR2 SYDVKM. V was trimmed by 5 bases and J by 4 bases, leaving 17 bases between them. This CDR3 comprises 15 residues. CDR3 in amino acids: CASSPARTEAYGYTF. The CDR3 nucleotides read TGTGCCAGCAGTCCCGCTAGGACAGAAGCCTATGGCTACACCTTC.

The chain couples TRBV28 to TRBJ1-5; TRBD1 is a possible D gene (5 bases). V lost 3 bases and J lost 4, with 16 bases in between. Germline CDR1 MDHEN, CDR2 SYDVKM. There are 16 residues in the CDR3. The CDR3: CASSFNIGVTNQPQHF. CDR3 nucleotides: TGTGCCAGCAGTTTCAATATAGGGGTCACAAATCAGCCCCAGCATTTT.

The rearrangement links TRBV4-1 to TRBJ2-7; D unresolved. V was shortened by 4 bases and J by 0 bases, with 10 bases between the two germline ends. CDR3 length: 14 residues. In germline, CDR1 is MGHRA, CDR2 YSYEKL. In nucleotides, the CDR3 is TGCGCCAGCAGCCTCGACTTATTCTCCTACGAGCAGTACTTC. As protein: CASSLDLFSYEQYF.

The chain links TRBV30 to TRBJ2-3; D is ambiguous. Trimming pared 1 base from V and 7 bases from J, leaving 9 bases between. The CDR3 length is 12 residues. CDR1 and CDR2 (germline): GTSNPN, SVGIG (reference sequence). The CDR3 reads CAWSAKEYTQYF. CDR3 nucleotides: TGTGCCTGGAGTGCCAAGGAGTATACGCAGTATTTT.

The sample holds one count of this clone. DNA of the CDR3: TGTGCCAGCTCATTACAGGGCTACCAGGATGAAAAACTGTTTTTT. Protein product: CASSLQGYQDEKLFF. The gene calls are TRBV18 and TRBJ1-4; tentative D call: TRBD1 (6 bases). The CDR3 is 15 amino acids. Germline lookup yields CDR1 KGHSH and CDR2 LQKENI. The V end was cut by 5 bases, the J end by 6 bases, with 16 bases between. The entire variable domain, with the rest obtained from reference TRBV18 and TRBJ1-4, is as follows: NAGVMQNPRHLVRRRGQEARLRCSPMKGHSHVYWYRQLPEEGLKFMVYLQKENIIDESGMPKERFSAEFPKEGPSILRIQQVVRGDSAAYFCASSLQGYQDEKLFFGSGTQLSVL.